The 26 T cell receptor beta chains listed next were all sequenced from one sample in a study of CD8 T cells in Susac syndrome (dated by TCRdb to between 2018 and 2021). The library was obtained by the immunoSEQ multiplex PCR assay. RNA was extracted with the RNeasy kit and roughly 0.5 to 1 ug was reverse transcribed using random hexamers. TCRdb cleaned the public reads at Q25 with fastp, built clones with MiXCR and kept in-frame beta chains. CDR3 protein sequences are deduplicated, and each keeps its most common genes and DNA. Here the sample has more than 130,000 distinct CDR3 sequences; 94% occur a single time. The ten largest clones represent approximately 0.27% of the sample. The sample was CD8+ T cells from PBMCs. The receptors here all came from a human donor in good health.

This clonotype appeared a few times. V and J are TRBV7-9 and TRBJ2-1; D may be TRBD1 (5 bases). CDR3 length: 13 amino acids. V was cut by 6 bases and J by 3 bases, with 9 bases left in between. From germline, CDR1 is SEHNR and CDR2 FQNEAQ (reference sequence). CDR3 sequence (DNA): TGTGCCAGCAGTCCTAGGGGCTACAATGAGCAGTTCTTC. It translates to CASSPRGYNEQFF.

The rearrangement uses TRBV29-1 and TRBJ2-3; perhaps TRBD1 as D (6 bases). The CDR3 contains 16 residues. Trimming stripped 2 bases from V and 2 bases from J, with 17 bases between. Germline values: CDR1 SQVTM, CDR2 ANQGSEA. The chain's CDR3 is CSVEWWDKGVTDTQYF. DNA of the CDR3: TGCAGCGTTGAATGGTGGGACAAGGGGGTCACAGATACGCAGTATTTT.

The rearrangement joins TRBV12-3 or TRBV12-4 to TRBJ2-3; tentative D call: TRBD2 (5 bases). The CDR3 length is 11 residues. Trimming shortened V by 5 bases and J by 7 bases, and 7 bases separated the two germline ends. The CDR3 is CASSPGNTQYF. CDR3 DNA: TGTGCCAGCAGTCCGGGGAATACGCAGTATTTT.

This chain joins TRBV4-3 and TRBJ2-3; no definite D call. The length of the CDR3 is 14 residues. CDR1 and CDR2 (germline): LGHNA, YSLEER. The V gene lost 0 bases and the J gene lost 7 bases, with 11 bases spanning the gap. CDR3 nucleotides: TGCGCCAGCAGCCAAGATCGGAACGGCTATACGCAGTATTTT. The encoded protein is CASSQDRNGYTQYF.

The V call is TRBV9, the J call TRBJ2-7; 9 bases agree with TRBD2. V lost 4 bases to trimming and J lost 2 bases; unmatched junction nucleotides: 7. CDR3 length: 15 residues. The germline CDR1 and CDR2 sequences are SGDLS and YYNGEE. CDR3 loop: CASSPWLAGAYEQYF. CDR3 DNA sequence: TGTGCCAGCAGCCCCTGGTTAGCGGGAGCCTACGAGCAGTACTTC.

The V call is TRBV29-1, the J call TRBJ1-1, with D possibly matching TRBD1 (6 bases). Germline V gene data show CDR1 as SQVTM and CDR2 as ANQGSEA. Trimming left V 7 bases short and J 3 bases short, with 12 bases between. The CDR3 covers 12 residues. The CDR3 DNA follows: TGCAGCGCAACAGGGTTGGACACTGAAGCTTTCTTT. It encodes CSATGLDTEAFF.

This clonotype was detected only once. This chain connects TRBV7-6 to TRBJ2-3, with 14 nucleotides matching TRBD2. V shed 10 bases, J shed 4 bases, and the junction held 4 bases outside the gene matches. The CDR3 loop spans 14 amino acids. Germline V gene sequence: CDR1 SGHVS, CDR2 FNYEAQ. The DNA for the CDR3 is TGTGCCACTAAGGGACTAGCGGGAGCAGATACGCAGTATTTT. Its translation is CATKGLAGADTQYF.

The rearrangement links TRBV9 to TRBJ2-7, with 8 positions matching TRBD2. V shed 0 bases and J 6 bases; nucleotides not matched to a gene: 5. Germline CDR1 and CDR2: SGDLS and YYNGEE. The CDR3 is 14 residues long. DNA of the CDR3: TGTGCCAGCAGCGTAGATTATACTAGCGGCGAGCAGTACTTC. Translation gives CASSVDYTSGEQYF.

This clonotype was found once. The chain employs TRBV4-2 and TRBJ2-5; D ambiguous. CDR3 length: 14 amino acids. Germline values: CDR1 LGHNA, CDR2 YNFKEQ. Trimming shortened V by 2 bases and J by 5 bases, and 12 bases separated the two germline ends. This CDR3 is CASSQFTYMETQYF. In DNA form, the CDR3 reads TGTGCCAGCAGCCAATTTACCTACATGGAGACCCAGTACTTC.

In its sample, this clonotype was seen a few times. V gene TRBV4-1 combines with J gene TRBJ2-5; TRBD1 might be the D (6 bases). Germline V gives CDR1 MGHRA, CDR2 YSYEKL. This CDR3 spans 16 amino acids. V was trimmed by 0 bases and J by 2 bases, leaving 13 bases between them. The CDR3 DNA sequence: TGCGCCAGCAGCCAAGATAGGACAGACAAACAAGAGACCCAGTACTTC. Translating it yields CASSQDRTDKQETQYF.

The V call is TRBV3-1, the J call TRBJ2-2, with TRBD2 matching 12 bases. The V gene's germline CDR1 is LGHDT and CDR2 YNNKEL (reference sequence). The CDR3 runs 16 residues. V dropped 4 bases and J dropped 4; count of bases not matched to a gene: 4. CDR3 nucleotide sequence: TGTGCCAGCAGCCGGACTAGCGGGATAGGCACCGGGGAGCTGTTTTTT. Translated: CASSRTSGIGTGELFF. The full variable domain, rest sourced from reference TRBV3-1 and TRBJ2-2, is DTAVSQTPKYLVTQMGNDKSIKCEQNLGHDTMYWYKQDSKKFLKIMFSYNNKELIINETVPNRFSPKSPDKAHLNLHINSLELGDSAVYFCASSRTSGIGTGELFFGEGSRLTVL.

This sequence joins TRBV15 and TRBJ1-2; 7 bases map to TRBD1. Germline trimming cut 2 bases from V and 2 bases from J; bases unmatched to any gene: 2. This CDR3 has 14 amino acids. CDR1 is LNHNV, CDR2 YYDKDF, per germline (reference sequence). CDR3 in DNA: TGTGCCACCAGCAGATCGACAGGGAACTATGGCTACACCTTC. Translation: CATSRSTGNYGYTF. Variable domain in full (rest from reference TRBV15 and TRBJ1-2): DAMVIQNPRYQVTQFGKPVTLSCSQTLNHNVMYWYQQKSSQAPKLLFHYYDKDFNNEADTPDNFQSRRPNTSFCFLDIRSPGLGDTAMYLCATSRSTGNYGYTFGSGTRLTVV.

This clonotype was counted only a few times. The chain links TRBV7-7 to TRBJ2-5; 7 nucleotides line up with TRBD1. The germline V gene encodes CDR1 SSHAT and CDR2 FNYEAQ (reference sequence). CDR3 length equals 13 residues. V gave up 5 bases and J gave up 5 bases; unmatched junction bases: 5. This CDR3 reads CASSRDSKETQYF. The CDR3, as DNA: TGTGCCAGCAGCCGGGACAGCAAGGAGACCCAGTACTTC.

The J gene is TRBJ2-1, the V gene TRBV9; perhaps TRBD2 as D (5 bases). This CDR3 has 13 residues. Germline V gene sequence: CDR1 SGDLS, CDR2 YYNGEE. Trimming stripped 1 base from V and 5 bases from J, with 7 bases between. Here the CDR3 DNA reads TGTGCCAGCAGCGTAATCGGGGACAATGAGCAGTTCTTC. Protein sequence: CASSVIGDNEQFF.

This clonotype showed up just a few times. V and J are TRBV30 and TRBJ1-1; unclear D gene. Germline values: CDR1 GTSNPN, CDR2 SVGIG (reference sequence). This CDR3 region has 13 residues. Trimming removed 0 bases at V and 3 bases at J, with 8 bases between. CDR3 nucleotide sequence: TGTGCCTGGAGTGTAAATGATCACACTGAAGCTTTCTTT. It translates to CAWSVNDHTEAFF.

The chain recombines TRBV7-9 with TRBJ1-2, with D unclear. V lost 4 bases to trimming and J lost 0 bases, with 6 bases between them. The CDR3 is 13 residues long. Germline V gene data show CDR1 as SEHNR and CDR2 as FQNEAQ (reference sequence). The CDR3 nucleotides read TGTGCCAGCAGCTCTGACGCTAACTATGGCTACACCTTC. Protein: CASSSDANYGYTF.

The rearrangement links TRBV20-1 to TRBJ2-7, with D tentatively TRBD2 (5 bases). V lost 5 bases and J 2 bases, leaving 13 bases between the germline ends. Germline V gene lookup returns CDR1 DFQATT and CDR2 SNEGSKA (reference sequence). The CDR3 runs 13 residues. CDR3 bases: TGCAGTGCTCCGAGGGCGGAGCCCTACGAGCAGTACTTC. Its protein is CSAPRAEPYEQYF.

The V gene is TRBV4-2, the J gene TRBJ2-1; 10 nucleotides align to TRBD2. In germline, CDR1 is LGHNA, CDR2 YNFKEQ. The CDR3 has 14 residues. V shed 2 bases and J 7 bases; nucleotides not matched to a gene: 2. CDR3 in amino acids: CASSQTTSGNEQFF. The CDR3 bases are TGTGCCAGCAGCCAAACGACTAGCGGGAATGAGCAGTTCTTC.

In the case of this clonotype: Sequence at one end of the junction differs from germline and may be a read error. This chain joins TRBV7-7 and TRBJ2-2, with a possible D match to TRBD1 (6 bases). Per germline, CDR1 SSHAT and CDR2 FNYEAQ (reference sequence). The CDR3 contains 14 residues. The CDR3 here is CASSWDINTGELFF. The DNA of the CDR3 is TGTGCTAGCAGCTGGGACATTAACACCGGGGAGCTGTTTTTT.

The rearrangement joins TRBV28 to TRBJ2-7; no clear D gene. This CDR3 spans 13 amino acids. CDR1 MDHEN and CDR2 SYDVKM come from the germline V gene. V dropped 7 bases and J dropped 4 bases, with 14 bases sitting between them. The CDR3 DNA sequence: TGTGCCAGCAATGGCAGAGGTGGGTACGAGCAGTACTTC. It translates to CASNGRGGYEQYF. Looking up the rest from reference TRBV28 and TRBJ2-7 gives the full variable domain: DVKVTQSSRYLVKRTGEKVFLECVQDMDHENMFWYRQDPGLGLRLIYFSYDVKMKEKGDIPEGYSVSREKKERFSLILESASTNQTSMYLCASNGRGGYEQYFGPGTRLTVT.

This clonotype was counted a single time. The chain uses TRBV13 and TRBJ2-7; 7 bases fit TRBD1. The germline V gene encodes CDR1 PRHDT and CDR2 FYEKMQ (reference sequence). This CDR3 is built from 13 residues. V was pared by 5 bases and J by 6 bases, with 7 bases of the junction left unmatched. The CDR3 sequence: CASSDGTALEQYF. The CDR3 region has the DNA TGTGCCAGCAGCGACGGGACAGCCCTCGAGCAGTACTTC. Supplemented by reference TRBV13 and TRBJ2-7, the full variable domain reads AAGVIQSPRHLIKEKRETATLKCYPIPRHDTVYWYQQGPGQDPQFLISFYEKMQSDKGSIPDRFSAQQFSDYHSELNMSSLELGDSALYFCASSDGTALEQYFGPGTRLTVT.

The V call is TRBV10-3, the J call TRBJ2-1; D unclear. The germline CDR1 and CDR2 sequences are ENHRY and SYGVKD. The CDR3 has 13 residues. V was shortened by 3 bases and J by 5 bases, with 8 bases between the two germline ends. For the CDR3, the DNA is TGTGCCATCAGTGATGGACGCGACAATGAGCAGTTCTTC. Its protein product is CAISDGRDNEQFF.

The chain combines TRBV3-1 with TRBJ2-1; 8 nucleotides agree with TRBD2. Germline V gene data show CDR1 as LGHDT and CDR2 as YNNKEL (reference sequence). V shed 8 bases, J shed 3 bases, and the junction held 9 bases outside the gene matches. The CDR3 has 15 residues. As DNA, the CDR3 is TGTGCCAGCGTCACTAGCGGAGGTCGCTACAATGAGCAGTTCTTC. This encodes CASVTSGGRYNEQFF.

The chain is built from TRBV7-9 and TRBJ2-3, with D unresolved. V was trimmed by 3 bases and J by 1 base, leaving 8 bases between them. The CDR3 loop spans 14 amino acids. Germline loops: CDR1 SEHNR, CDR2 FQNEAQ (reference sequence). The CDR3 is CASSLLLRTDTQYF. The CDR3 nucleotides read TGTGCCAGCAGCTTGCTTCTGCGCACAGATACGCAGTATTTT.

The genes are TRBV20-1 and TRBJ2-7, with 7 bases matching TRBD1. The germline CDR1 and CDR2 sequences are DFQATT and SNEGSKA (reference sequence). V was clipped by 1 base and J by 0 bases; unmatched bases: 6. This CDR3 contains 15 residues. The CDR3: CSARVSRDSSYEQYF. The DNA of the CDR3 is TGCAGTGCTAGAGTATCCCGGGACAGCTCCTACGAGCAGTACTTC.

The gene calls are TRBV27 and TRBJ2-2; no clear D. The CDR3 extends over 13 amino acids. V was pared by 8 bases and J by 4 bases, with 11 bases between. CDR1 and CDR2 from the germline V gene are MNHEY and SMNVEV (reference sequence). This chain's CDR3 is CASHAEVTGELFF. The CDR3 DNA is TGTGCCAGCCATGCAGAGGTCACCGGGGAGCTGTTTTTT.